Shown below are 20 T cell receptor beta chains from a single sample sequenced in a study of T-cell reconstitution after alpha-beta-depleted transplantation in children. The library targeted TCRbeta and was prepared with unique molecular identifiers. TCRdb fed the PCR reads into MiXCR, producing one record per CDR3 protein. The table records over 100,000 distinct CDR3 sequences, about 9.4% of them present only once. The starting material was PBMCs, obtained before TCRalphabeta/CD19-depleted stem cell transplant. All receptors derive from a boy aged 2 to 10 with acute lymphoblastic leukemia, due to receive a stem cell transplant.

This clonotype was seen many times. The chain carries TRBV29-1 and TRBJ2-1; D remains unclear. Germline assignment: CDR1 SQVTM and CDR2 ANQGSEA. The V end lost 6 bases, the J end lost 0 bases, and 12 bases lay between the germline ends. This CDR3 is built from 14 residues. CDR3 sequence (DNA): TGCAGCGTCCCTCAGCCCCCCTCCTACAATGAGCAGTTCTTC. Translation: CSVPQPPSYNEQFF.

The chain employs TRBV7-9 and TRBJ1-4; no clear D gene. The CDR3 loop spans 16 amino acids. Germline V lookup: CDR1 SEHNR, CDR2 FQNEAQ (reference sequence). V dropped 5 bases and J dropped 7 bases, with 20 bases sitting between them. The CDR3 is CASSTPAGRVREKLFF. CDR3 DNA: TGTGCCAGCAGCACCCCGGCGGGTCGGGTTCGTGAAAAACTGTTTTTT.

The sample holds many counts of this clonotype. The V and J genes are TRBV7-2 and TRBJ2-2, with D perhaps TRBD1 or TRBD2 (5 bases each). The CDR3 spans 16 residues. V was pared by 5 bases and J by 0 bases, with 13 bases between. Germline loops: CDR1 SGHTA, CDR2 FQGNSA. The CDR3 here is CASSRDGVANTGELFF. The CDR3 DNA reads TGTGCCAGCAGCCGGGACGGGGTGGCGAACACCGGGGAGCTGTTTTTT.

This clonotype has a count of ten or more. The chain joins TRBV3-1 to TRBJ2-2, with D uncertain. CDR1 is LGHDT and CDR2 is YNNKEL in the germline V gene (reference sequence). Trimming cost V 0 bases and J 1 base, with 6 bases left between them. This CDR3 spans 15 amino acids. DNA for the CDR3: TGTGCCAGCAGCCAAGATTGGCGGAACACCGGGGAGCTGTTTTTT. It translates to CASSQDWRNTGELFF.

This sequence joins TRBV18 and TRBJ1-5; 7 bases line up with TRBD1. V trimming: 3 bases; J trimming: 7 bases; junction bases outside the gene matches: 6. CDR1 and CDR2 (germline): KGHSH, LQKENI. The length of the CDR3 is 14 residues. CDR3 in DNA: TGTGCCAGCTCACCGAAGCAGGGGGGACAGCCCCAGCATTTT. This codes for CASSPKQGGQPQHF. Combining the CDR3 with reference TRBV18 and TRBJ1-5 gives the whole variable domain NAGVMQNPRHLVRRRGQEARLRCSPMKGHSHVYWYRQLPEEGLKFMVYLQKENIIDESGMPKERFSAEFPKEGPSILRIQQVVRGDSAAYFCASSPKQGGQPQHFGDGTRLSIL.

This chain connects TRBV20-1 to TRBJ2-1; D is possibly TRBD1 or TRBD2 (6 bases each). The ends were cut back, 6 bases at V and 3 bases at J, with 12 bases in the middle. CDR3 length equals 13 residues. In germline, CDR1 is DFQATT, CDR2 SNEGSKA (reference sequence). CDR3 protein: CSAAGHGYNEQFF. CDR3 nucleotide sequence: TGCAGTGCCGCGGGACACGGCTACAATGAGCAGTTCTTC.

The chain employs TRBV7-8 and TRBJ2-7; 10 bases agree with TRBD2. The V and J ends lost 3 bases and 2 bases, in that order; junction bases with no gene match: 4. Germline V gene lookup returns CDR1 SGHVS and CDR2 FQNEAQ. This CDR3 has 15 amino acids. The chain's CDR3 is CASSFPGLATYEQYF. The CDR3 DNA follows: TGTGCCAGCAGCTTTCCGGGACTAGCGACCTACGAGCAGTACTTC.

This clonotype was counted between two and nine times. This rearrangement joins TRBV18 to TRBJ2-1, with unresolved D. The CDR3 covers 11 residues. V gave up 3 bases and J gave up 10 bases, with 7 bases separating them. In germline, CDR1 is KGHSH, CDR2 LQKENI. The CDR3: CASSPGGEQFF. In nucleotides, the CDR3 is TGTGCCAGCTCACCTGGCGGAGAGCAGTTCTTC. Supplemented by reference TRBV18 and TRBJ2-1, the full variable domain reads NAGVMQNPRHLVRRRGQEARLRCSPMKGHSHVYWYRQLPEEGLKFMVYLQKENIIDESGMPKERFSAEFPKEGPSILRIQQVVRGDSAAYFCASSPGGEQFFGPGTRLTVL.

This clonotype showed up just a few times. The chain joins TRBV7-9 to TRBJ2-1, with TRBD1 identical over 9 bases. The CDR3 length is 14 residues. Looked up from germline, CDR1 is SEHNR and CDR2 is FQNEAQ (reference sequence). Losses at the gene ends were 5 bases for V and 8 bases for J; bases not matched to a gene: 7. CDR3 sequence (DNA): TGTGCCAGCAGCCCCCGGGACAGGGTCCATGAGCAGTTCTTC. Translation: CASSPRDRVHEQFF.

This clonotype came up many times. This chain connects TRBV7-8 to TRBJ2-1; 7 positions match TRBD2. Per germline, CDR1 SGHVS and CDR2 FQNEAQ. The ends lost 5 bases at V and 7 bases at J; junction bases unmatched: 11. The CDR3 sequence is 15 residues long. CDR3 region: CASSLGFPRENEQFF. The CDR3 coding sequence is TGTGCCAGCAGCCTAGGGTTTCCGCGGGAGAATGAGCAGTTCTTC.

The chain joins TRBV20-1 to TRBJ2-2; 10 bases map to TRBD2. The CDR3 is 15 residues long. With 5 bases clipped from V and 2 bases from J, the junction kept 5 bases outside the gene matches. Germline loops: CDR1 DFQATT, CDR2 SNEGSKA (reference sequence). CDR3 nucleotide sequence: TGCAGTGCTTGGTGGACTAGCGGTAACACCGGGGAGCTGTTTTTT. Translating it yields CSAWWTSGNTGELFF.

This clonotype came up a few times. The chain employs TRBV25-1 and TRBJ1-1, with D tentatively TRBD1 (6 bases). With 8 bases removed from V and 1 base from J, the gap between germline ends came to 17 bases. This CDR3 contains 15 residues. Looked up from germline, CDR1 is MGHDK and CDR2 is SYGVNS. This CDR3 is CASRPRGAPNTEAFF. The CDR3 DNA follows: TGTGCCAGCCGTCCGCGGGGGGCGCCGAACACTGAAGCTTTCTTT.

V is TRBV9 and J is TRBJ2-5; 7 bases are shared with TRBD1. V was pared by 4 bases and J by 2 bases, with 8 bases of the junction left unmatched. Looked up from germline, CDR1 is SGDLS and CDR2 is YYNGEE. The CDR3 consists of 15 residues. The CDR3 bases are TGTGCCAGCAGCTATGGACAGGTCACGCAAGAGACCCAGTACTTC. As protein: CASSYGQVTQETQYF.

There are a few counts of this clonotype. The V and J genes are TRBV20-1 and TRBJ2-5, with 9 bases matching TRBD1. The CDR3 length is 17 residues. The germline gives CDR1 DFQATT, CDR2 SNEGSKA (reference sequence). With V trimmed by 4 bases and J by 5 bases, 17 bases remained unmatched. The CDR3 sequence: CSANSGTGILWEETQYF. As DNA, the CDR3 is TGCAGTGCTAACTCCGGGACAGGGATTTTATGGGAGGAGACCCAGTACTTC.

This clonotype has more than one count but fewer than ten. The chain has TRBV7-2 and TRBJ1-6; possibly TRBD1 for D (5 bases). The ends were cut back, 5 bases at V and 1 base at J, with 18 bases in the middle. This CDR3 contains 18 residues. CDR1 is SGHTA, CDR2 FQGNSA, per germline. In nucleotides, the CDR3 is TGTGCCAGCAGCGCCGGGACTCAAAGTGTGTCCTATAATTCACCCCTCCACTTT. Translating gives CASSAGTQSVSYNSPLHF.

This clonotype showed up just a few times. The chain joins TRBV14 to TRBJ2-7; TRBD1 matches at 7 bases. CDR3 length: 14 residues. Per germline, CDR1 SGHDN and CDR2 FVKESK. The V segment lost 1 base and the J segment 3 bases; nucleotides outside the gene matches: 3. CDR3 DNA sequence: TGTGCCAGCAGCCAAGCGGGACAGAACTACGAGCAGTACTTC. The encoded protein is CASSQAGQNYEQYF.

The sample holds a few counts of this clonotype. The gene calls are TRBV11-2 and TRBJ2-3; D is unresolved. Trimming left V 2 bases short and J 4 bases short, with 7 bases between. The CDR3 has 13 residues. Germline assignment: CDR1 SGHAT and CDR2 FQNNGV. CDR3 bases: TGTGCCAGCAGCTTAAGCGTTTCAGATACGCAGTATTTT. It is translated as CASSLSVSDTQYF.

There are many counts of this clonotype. This chain uses TRBV29-1 with TRBJ2-3; D is unresolved. V lost 5 bases to trimming and J lost 4 bases, with 10 bases between them. CDR1 is SQVTM, CDR2 ANQGSEA, per germline. The CDR3 loop spans 12 amino acids. CDR3 region: CSVILSSDTQYF. For the CDR3, the DNA is TGCAGCGTTATCTTGAGTTCAGATACGCAGTATTTT.

CDR3 region: CASKDRGRSQYF. The CDR3 DNA is TGTGCCAGCAAAGACAGGGGTCGGTCGCAGTACTTC. The V gene is TRBV6-5, the J gene TRBJ2-7; 8 bases align to TRBD1. V was clipped by 7 bases and J by 9 bases; unmatched bases: 8. Germline values: CDR1 MNHEY, CDR2 SVGAGI. The CDR3 has 12 amino acids.

The chain uses TRBV7-6 and TRBJ1-4, with D unclear. Germline CDR1 reads SGHVS; CDR2 reads FNYEAQ. V was shortened by 5 bases and J by 5 bases, with 9 bases between the two germline ends. CDR3 length equals 13 residues. CDR3 sequence: CASSREINEKLFF. CDR3 DNA sequence: TGTGCCAGCAGCCGGGAGATCAATGAAAAACTGTTTTTT.